The 26 T cell receptor beta chains below all came from one sample that was sequenced in a study of cytomegalovirus exposure and HLA in healthy donors. Primers: 60 Vbeta forward and 13 Jbeta reverse. Produced via immunoSEQ multiplex PCR; TCRdb's table is partial and in-frame only. The sample yields 80,000 to 90,000 clones, 65% to 85% seen once. Material: PBMCs. The receptor source for this set is a man in his thirties or forties in good health and CMV-seronegative.

The gene calls are TRBV5-4 and TRBJ2-6; TRBD2 agrees at 14 bases. V lost 3 bases to trimming and J lost 0 bases; unmatched junction nucleotides: 5. This CDR3 is built from 19 residues. Germline V gene lookup returns CDR1 SGHNT and CDR2 YYREEE (reference sequence). CDR3 residues: CASSSGLAGGHSGANVLTF. The CDR3 bases are TGTGCCAGCAGCTCAGGACTAGCGGGGGGTCACTCTGGGGCCAACGTCCTGACTTTC.

This clone appeared once. The chain is built from TRBV19 and TRBJ1-5; D may be TRBD1 (6 bases). CDR1 LNHDA and CDR2 SQIVND come from the germline V gene (reference sequence). The germline V and J ends were trimmed by 0 bases and 0 bases, with 12 bases remaining between them. The CDR3 has 17 residues. DNA of the CDR3: TGTGCCAGTAGTATAGAGGCCCACAGGGTTAGCAATCAGCCCCAGCATTTT. It encodes CASSIEAHRVSNQPQHF.

The chain recombines TRBV6-6 with TRBJ2-5; 7 nucleotides agree with TRBD1. The end of the DNA is better explained by TRBJ2-7, so the J call may be wrong. The CDR3 contains 13 residues. Germline CDR1 is MNHNY and CDR2 is SVGAGI (reference sequence). CDR3 sequence reads: CASIRDRLYEQYF. The CDR3 DNA is TGTGCCAGCATTAGGGACAGACTCTACGAGCAGTACTTC.

This chain joins TRBV7-6 and TRBJ2-1; the match to TRBD2 covers 7 bases. The CDR3 has 15 amino acids. Germline CDR1 is SGHVS and CDR2 is FNYEAQ. J was trimmed by 2 bases and V by 4 bases; bases with no gene match: 5. CDR3 bases: TGTGCCAGCAGCTCCGCCGGGACTACCTACAATGAGCAGTTCTTC. Its protein product is CASSSAGTTYNEQFF.

The rearrangement links TRBV2 to TRBJ1-2; TRBD1 might be the D (5 bases). CDR1 is SNHLY, CDR2 FYNNEI, per germline. With 11 bases removed from V and 0 bases from J, the gap between germline ends came to 19 bases. CDR3 length: 15 amino acids. The CDR3 DNA is TGTGCCGGGCAGGCCGGGACTCCACCTAACTATGGCTACACCTTC. Translated, it gives CAGQAGTPPNYGYTF.

This clone occurred a few times. The chain recombines TRBV5-4 with TRBJ1-2; 7 bases match TRBD1. The J segment lost 7 bases and the V segment lost 4 bases, leaving 10 bases of the junction unmatched. Looked up from germline, CDR1 is SGHNT and CDR2 is YYREEE (reference sequence). The length of the CDR3 is 14 residues. The CDR3 sequence: CASSPPPNRGGYTF. The DNA for the CDR3 is TGTGCCAGCAGCCCACCACCTAACAGGGGTGGCTACACCTTC.

The genes are TRBV9 and TRBJ2-1; 15 bases line up with TRBD2. From germline, CDR1 is SGDLS and CDR2 YYNGEE. V shed 4 bases, J shed 3 bases, and the junction held 11 bases outside the gene matches. The CDR3 totals 19 residues. Here the CDR3 DNA reads TGTGCCAGCAGCCTTACCGGGACTAGCGGGGGGCAGCTCTACAATGAGCAGTTCTTC. Protein sequence: CASSLTGTSGGQLYNEQFF.

The genes are TRBV7-9 and TRBJ2-4, with a tentative D call TRBD1 (7 bases). The CDR3 is 16 amino acids. With 0 bases removed from V and 5 bases from J, the gap between germline ends came to 14 bases. Germline CDR1 and CDR2: SEHNR and FQNEAQ (reference sequence). This CDR3 reads CASSLAGGGTENIQYF. CDR3 nucleotides: TGTGCCAGCAGCTTAGCGGGGGGCGGGACAGAAAACATTCAGTACTTC. The full variable domain, in which reference TRBV7-9 and TRBJ2-4 provide the parts outside the CDR3, is DTGVSQNPRHKITKRGQNVTFRCDPISEHNRLYWYRQTLGQGPEFLTYFQNEAQLEKSRLLSDRFSAERPKGSFSTLEIQRTEQGDSAMYLCASSLAGGGTENIQYFGAGTRLSVL.

For this clone: Other DNA sequences within the sample encode an identical CDR3. The chain is built from TRBV7-6 and TRBJ1-1, with D unresolved. CDR1 SGHVS and CDR2 FNYEAQ come from the germline V gene. Trimming shortened V by 1 base and J by 0 bases, and 6 bases separated the two germline ends. CDR3 size: 14 residues. The CDR3 DNA reads TGTGCCAGCAGCTTAGGCGGCATGAACACTGAAGCTTTCTTT. Protein sequence: CASSLGGMNTEAFF.

In its sample, this clone was seen a few times. The chain recombines TRBV6-6 with TRBJ1-5; D may be TRBD1 (6 bases). Looked up from germline, CDR1 is MNHNY and CDR2 is SVGAGI (reference sequence). V was shortened by 7 bases and J by 2 bases, with 15 bases between the two germline ends. The CDR3 is 15 amino acids. Written as DNA, the CDR3 is TGTGCCAGCAATCCACAGGGTAAGGGCAATCAGCCCCAGCATTTT. It is translated as CASNPQGKGNQPQHF.

The genes are TRBV9 and TRBJ1-1; D unresolved. Germline-derived CDR1 and CDR2 are SGDLS and YYNGEE. V shed 1 base and J shed 1 base, with 14 bases lying between them. This CDR3 is built from 16 residues. This chain's CDR3 is CASSVPPFAENTEAFF. CDR3 coding DNA: TGTGCCAGCAGCGTACCCCCATTTGCGGAGAACACTGAAGCTTTCTTT. Together with reference TRBV9 and TRBJ1-1, the CDR3 gives the full variable domain: DSGVTQTPKHLITATGQRVTLRCSPRSGDLSVYWYQQSLDQGLQFLIQYYNGEERAKGNILERFSAQQFPDLHSELNLSSLELGDSALYFCASSVPPFAENTEAFFGQGTRLTVV.

This clone appeared once. The CDR3, as DNA: TGTGCCAGCAGTTCCACCCCGGGCTCCTACGAGCAGTACTTC. This translates into CASSSTPGSYEQYF. The chain joins TRBV28 to TRBJ2-7; no firm D call. Trimming left V 4 bases short and J 0 bases short, with 10 bases between. In germline, CDR1 is MDHEN, CDR2 SYDVKM. This CDR3 has 14 amino acids.

The chain recombines TRBV7-2 with TRBJ2-7; maybe TRBD1 (5 bases). V lost 3 bases and J lost 3, with 12 bases in between. Germline CDR1 and CDR2: SGHTA and FQGNSA. CDR3 length equals 14 residues. The chain's CDR3 is CASSFSLTGYEQYF. The CDR3 bases are TGTGCCAGCAGCTTTAGCCTAACAGGCTACGAGCAGTACTTC.

J is TRBJ2-3 and V is TRBV5-1; no reliable D call. Germline V gene sequence: CDR1 SGHRS, CDR2 YFSETQ. V dropped 3 bases and J dropped 3 bases, with 11 bases sitting between them. The CDR3 extends over 14 amino acids. This CDR3 is CASSSGGGTDTQYF. CDR3 bases: TGCGCCAGCAGCTCCGGCGGTGGGACAGATACGCAGTATTTT.

The V gene is TRBV4-3, the J gene TRBJ1-2; TRBD1 agrees at 7 bases. The CDR3 totals 14 residues. Trimming took 0 bases from V and 8 from J; bases not matched to a gene: 6. Germline CDR1 is LGHNA and CDR2 is YSLEER. CDR3 DNA sequence: TGCGCCAGCAGCCAAGAAATGGGACAGTCAGGCTACACCTTC. It encodes CASSQEMGQSGYTF.

The chain recombines TRBV20-1 with TRBJ1-1; D unclear. Trimming took 5 bases from V and 1 from J, leaving 5 bases between them. The CDR3 runs 11 residues. Germline CDR1 DFQATT, CDR2 SNEGSKA (reference sequence). The CDR3 region is CSAPWNTEAFF. In nucleotides, the CDR3 is TGCAGTGCTCCTTGGAACACTGAAGCTTTCTTT.

V gene TRBV7-9 combines with J gene TRBJ1-2; D gene uncertain. The CDR3 loop spans 12 amino acids. CDR1 is SEHNR, CDR2 FQNEAQ, per germline (reference sequence). The germline V and J ends were trimmed by 5 bases and 3 bases, with 7 bases remaining between them. CDR3 in DNA: TGTGCCAGCAGCGGGGAGGACTATGGCTACACCTTC. Protein sequence: CASSGEDYGYTF.

The V gene is TRBV29-1, the J gene TRBJ1-1, with 7 bases fitting TRBD1. Germline V gene lookup returns CDR1 SQVTM and CDR2 ANQGSEA. The CDR3 has 13 amino acids. J was trimmed by 1 base and V by 6 bases; bases with no gene match: 5. The CDR3 reads CSVKGQRNTEAFF. CDR3 DNA sequence: TGCAGCGTAAAGGGACAGAGGAACACTGAAGCTTTCTTT.

This sequence joins TRBV9 and TRBJ2-1, with TRBD1 matching over 8 bases. V lost 0 bases, J lost 7 bases, and 6 bases stayed unmatched. This CDR3 comprises 15 residues. Germline-derived CDR1 and CDR2 are SGDLS and YYNGEE. The CDR3 region has the DNA TGTGCCAGCAGCGTAGAGGACAGGGCTCTGAATGAGCAGTTCTTC. As protein: CASSVEDRALNEQFF.

Regarding this clone: Other DNA sequences in this specimen translate into the identical CDR3. The chain employs TRBV18 and TRBJ1-1; 7 bases are shared with TRBD1. CDR1 is KGHSH, CDR2 LQKENI, per germline. V lost 3 bases and J lost 2; bases outside the gene matches: 6. The CDR3 runs to 15 residues. The DNA for the CDR3 is TGTGCCAGCTCACCCCACACAGGGGAAAACACTGAAGCTTTCTTT. Its protein is CASSPHTGENTEAFF. Complete variable domain (other parts from reference TRBV18 and TRBJ1-1): NAGVMQNPRHLVRRRGQEARLRCSPMKGHSHVYWYRQLPEEGLKFMVYLQKENIIDESGMPKERFSAEFPKEGPSILRIQQVVRGDSAAYFCASSPHTGENTEAFFGQGTRLTVV.

The chain joins TRBV28 to TRBJ2-6; D ambiguous. Trimming shortened V by 4 bases and J by 0 bases, and 7 bases separated the two germline ends. There are 15 residues in the CDR3. In germline, CDR1 is MDHEN, CDR2 SYDVKM. The CDR3 DNA follows: TGTGCCAGCAGTTACTCTGACTCTGGGGCCAACGTCCTGACTTTC. Protein: CASSYSDSGANVLTF.

The J gene is TRBJ1-1, the V gene TRBV7-3; 12 bases line up with TRBD1. Germline V lookup: CDR1 SGHTA, CDR2 FQGTGA. This CDR3 comprises 16 residues. Trimming took 5 bases from V and 5 from J; bases not matched to a gene: 9. The CDR3 loop reads CASSPRDRGPLTEAFF. In DNA form, the CDR3 reads TGTGCCAGCAGCCCCCGGGACAGGGGGCCGTTGACTGAAGCTTTCTTT.

The V and J genes are TRBV18 and TRBJ1-4; 10 bases agree with TRBD1. Germline V gene sequence: CDR1 KGHSH, CDR2 LQKENI. V dropped 3 bases and J dropped 5; count of bases not matched to a gene: 3. The CDR3 sequence is 15 residues long. The CDR3 here is CASSPGTGENEKLFF. The CDR3 DNA is TGTGCCAGCTCACCCGGGACAGGGGAGAATGAAAAACTGTTTTTT.

The CDR3 region has the DNA TGTGCCAGCAGCTTAGCGACGGAGACTGAAGCTTTCTTT. It yields the protein CASSLATETEAFF. The rearrangement links TRBV7-6 to TRBJ1-1; D is undetermined. V was trimmed by 0 bases and J by 5 bases, leaving 7 bases between them. Germline assignment: CDR1 SGHVS and CDR2 FNYEAQ. CDR3 length: 13 amino acids. Looking up the rest from reference TRBV7-6 and TRBJ1-1 gives the full variable domain: GAGVSQSPRYKVTKRGQDVALRCDPISGHVSLYWYRQALGQGPEFLTYFNYEAQQDKSGLPNDRFSAERPEGSISTLTIQRTEQRDSAMYRCASSLATETEAFFGQGTRLTVV.

The chain combines TRBV7-2 with TRBJ2-5, with a possible D match to TRBD1 (5 bases). The last part of the DNA fits TRBJ2-7 better; the J call may be wrong. The CDR3 runs to 14 residues. CDR1 and CDR2 from the germline V gene are SGHTA and FQGNSA. The CDR3, as DNA: TGTGCCAGCAGCTTAGACAGGACCTCCTACGAGCAGTACTTC. Encoded protein: CASSLDRTSYEQYF.

This chain uses TRBV9 with TRBJ2-2; D is possibly TRBD1 (6 bases). The germline CDR1 and CDR2 sequences are SGDLS and YYNGEE. V gave up 4 bases and J gave up 3 bases, with 10 bases separating them. The CDR3 is made up of 14 amino acids. CDR3 amino acids: CASSRTGYTGELFF. DNA of the CDR3: TGTGCCAGCAGCCGTACAGGGTACACCGGGGAGCTGTTTTTT.